The 30 T cell receptor beta chains given below trace back to one sample, sequenced in a study of blood T cell repertoires in COVID-19. Measured with immunoSEQ multiplex PCR; TCRdb has only the in-frame clones, and not every one. Here the sample spans approximately 290,000 clones, about 80% being singletons. The sample taken for sequencing was peripheral blood. These receptors were taken from a person aged 65 to 79 with COVID-19, enrolled during active disease.

This clone came up once. This sequence joins TRBV6-5 and TRBJ1-1, with D possibly matching TRBD1 (6 bases). Germline CDR1 and CDR2: MNHEY and SVGAGI. The CDR3 has 15 amino acids. V lost 6 bases and J lost 5, with 19 bases in between. CDR3 loop: CASREGTRGWTEAFF. Here the CDR3 DNA reads TGTGCCAGCAGAGAGGGTACCAGGGGCTGGACTGAAGCTTTCTTT.

This CDR3 is CASSVIQHSNQPQHF. CDR3 in DNA: TGTGCCAGCAGCGTCATACAGCATAGCAATCAGCCCCAGCATTTT. The chain is built from TRBV28 and TRBJ1-5, with D hard to call. Germline V lookup: CDR1 MDHEN, CDR2 SYDVKM. This CDR3 is built from 15 residues. Trimming cost V 6 bases and J 0 bases, with 12 bases left between them.

This chain uses TRBV19 with TRBJ2-7; TRBD2 matches at 8 bases. The CDR3 has 13 residues. After removal of 7 bases from V and 12 bases from J, the junction contained 14 bases not matched to a gene. Germline CDR1 is LNHDA and CDR2 is SQIVND (reference sequence). CDR3 coding DNA: TGTGCCAGTAATTCCGGGACTAGGGGTTCGTGGTACTTC. It codes for CASNSGTRGSWYF.

J is TRBJ1-1 and V is TRBV2; the D gene is possibly TRBD1 (6 bases). The CDR3 extends over 15 amino acids. Germline CDR1 and CDR2: SNHLY and FYNNEI. The V gene lost 6 bases and the J gene lost 0 bases, with 14 bases spanning the gap. CDR3 sequence reads: CASRLRDTLNTEAFF. The CDR3 DNA is TGTGCCAGCAGGTTAAGGGACACCCTGAACACTGAAGCTTTCTTT.

The chain links TRBV7-3 to TRBJ2-2, with 10 bases matching TRBD2. With 4 bases clipped from V and 8 bases from J, the junction kept 4 bases outside the gene matches. Germline V gives CDR1 SGHTA, CDR2 FQGTGA. The CDR3 is made up of 14 amino acids. CDR3: CASSSGTSVGELFF. The CDR3 coding sequence is TGTGCCAGCAGCTCGGGGACTAGCGTAGGGGAGCTGTTTTTT. The variable domain in full, completed from reference TRBV7-3 and TRBJ2-2, reads GAGVSQTPSNKVTEKGKYVELRCDPISGHTALYWYRQSLGQGPEFLIYFQGTGAADDSGLPNDRFFAVRPEGSVSTLKIQRTERGDSAVYLCASSSGTSVGELFFGEGSRLTVL.

The rearrangement joins TRBV5-4 to TRBJ2-1, with 11 bases lining up with TRBD2. CDR3 length equals 15 residues. The ends lost 0 bases at V and 6 bases at J; junction bases unmatched: 2. Germline CDR1 reads SGHNT; CDR2 reads YYREEE (reference sequence). CDR3 sequence reads: CASSLGLAGLNEQFF. The DNA of the CDR3 is TGTGCCAGCAGCTTGGGACTAGCGGGACTCAATGAGCAGTTCTTC.

The chain joins TRBV7-2 to TRBJ2-3; 11 nucleotides line up with TRBD2. The junction had 8 bases not matched to a gene; V was cut back by 3 bases and J by 3 bases. Per germline, CDR1 SGHTA and CDR2 FQGNSA. The CDR3 totals 17 residues. The CDR3 DNA reads TGTGCCAGCAGCTTGTATCCGACTAGCGGGACTACAGATACGCAGTATTTT. Its protein is CASSLYPTSGTTDTQYF.

J is TRBJ1-6 and V is TRBV23-1; D remains ambiguous. TRBV23-1 is labeled an ORF, and its function is uncertain. The CDR3 extends over 19 amino acids. V lost 3 bases and J lost 9, with 27 bases in between. The CDR3 here is CASSQILEKGARVGSPLHF. CDR3 sequence (DNA): TGCGCCAGCAGTCAGATTCTCGAGAAGGGAGCGCGAGTGGGTTCACCCCTCCACTTT.

This clone came up once. The CDR3 loop is CASSWGLPSEQFF. CDR3 DNA: TGTGCCAGCAGCTGGGGGCTTCCGAGTGAGCAGTTCTTC. The chain links TRBV7-2 to TRBJ2-1; maybe TRBD1 (6 bases). There are 13 residues in the CDR3. Germline V CDR1 and CDR2: SGHTA, FQGNSA. V lost 4 bases to trimming and J lost 9 bases, with 13 bases between them.

The chain links TRBV7-2 to TRBJ1-5, with D possibly matching TRBD1 (6 bases). In germline, CDR1 is SGHTA, CDR2 FQGNSA. V lost 4 bases and J lost 5, with 6 bases in between. CDR3 length: 12 residues. The CDR3 nucleotides are TGTGCCAGCAGCTACAGGGATCAGCCCCAGCATTTT. This sequence encodes CASSYRDQPQHF.

This rearrangement joins TRBV9 to TRBJ2-5; perhaps TRBD1 as D (5 bases). Germline V gene lookup returns CDR1 SGDLS and CDR2 YYNGEE. V lost 0 bases and J 4 bases, leaving 7 bases between the germline ends. This CDR3 region has 13 residues. In DNA, the CDR3 is TGTGCCAGCAGCGTAGGACAGCTAGAGACCCAGTACTTC. Translating gives CASSVGQLETQYF.

The J gene is TRBJ1-1, the V gene TRBV5-1, with D maybe TRBD1 (6 bases). Trimming left V 5 bases short and J 1 base short, with 24 bases between. Per the germline V gene, CDR1 is SGHRS and CDR2 is YFSETQ. This CDR3 is built from 18 residues. The CDR3: CASSGNRAERMENTEAFF. CDR3 coding DNA: TGCGCCAGCAGTGGGAACAGGGCTGAAAGGATGGAGAACACTGAAGCTTTCTTT. The complete variable domain, with remaining parts taken from reference TRBV5-1 and TRBJ1-1, reads KAGVTQTPRYLIKTRGQQVTLSCSPISGHRSVSWYQQTPGQGLQFLFEYFSETQRNKGNFPGRFSGRQFSNSRSEMNVSTLELGDSALYLCASSGNRAERMENTEAFFGQGTRLTVV.

The chain links TRBV28 to TRBJ1-1; D is unresolved. This CDR3 is 15 amino acids long. The V gene's germline CDR1 is MDHEN and CDR2 SYDVKM. Trimming left V 5 bases short and J 3 bases short, with 16 bases between. CDR3 nucleotides: TGTGCCAGCAGTGACTCGGGGTTAAGGGACACTGAAGCTTTCTTT. Its translation is CASSDSGLRDTEAFF.

This clone was observed a few times. V and J are TRBV11-2 and TRBJ1-2; possible D gene TRBD1, 6 bases. V was shortened by 1 base and J by 3 bases, with 18 bases between the two germline ends. CDR3 length: 17 residues. Germline V gene sequence: CDR1 SGHAT, CDR2 FQNNGV. CDR3 coding DNA: TGTGCCAGCAGCTTAGCTAAAGCAGGGGCCGTGGACTATGGCTACACCTTC. Translation gives CASSLAKAGAVDYGYTF.

The rearrangement joins TRBV28 to TRBJ2-4; tentatively, D is TRBD1 (6 bases). The V gene lost 2 bases and the J gene lost 1 base, with 9 bases spanning the gap. CDR3 length equals 15 residues. Germline assignment: CDR1 MDHEN and CDR2 SYDVKM. As DNA, the CDR3 is TGTGCCAGCAGTTTACGGGGACATGCCAAAAACATTCAGTACTTC. Translating it yields CASSLRGHAKNIQYF.

This chain joins TRBV10-2 and TRBJ1-6; D remains ambiguous. The CDR3 runs 15 residues. Germline values: CDR1 WSHSY, CDR2 SAAADI. The V and J ends lost 2 bases and 3 bases respectively, with 8 bases between them. The CDR3 sequence is CASSEREGYNSPLHF. In DNA, the CDR3 is TGCGCCAGCAGTGAGCGAGAGGGCTATAATTCACCCCTCCACTTT.

V is TRBV18 and J is TRBJ2-7, with TRBD1 matching over 10 bases. After removal of 3 bases from V and 6 bases from J, the junction contained 5 bases not matched to a gene. The germline gives CDR1 KGHSH, CDR2 LQKENI. This CDR3 contains 14 residues. The CDR3 sequence: CASSPGTGEGEQYF. CDR3 DNA sequence: TGTGCCAGCTCACCCGGGACAGGGGAGGGCGAGCAGTACTTC.

The gene calls are TRBV10-3 and TRBJ2-7, with TRBD2 matching over 12 bases. The V segment lost 7 bases and the J segment 4 bases; nucleotides outside the gene matches: 5. This CDR3 has 14 residues. In germline, CDR1 is ENHRY, CDR2 SYGVKD. The CDR3 coding sequence is TGTGCCATCACCGACCTAGCGGGAGGGTACGAGCAGTACTTC. Encoded protein: CAITDLAGGYEQYF.

V gene TRBV28 combines with J gene TRBJ1-5, with D possibly being TRBD1 (6 bases). The V gene lost 5 bases and the J gene lost 3 bases, with 14 bases spanning the gap. There are 15 residues in the CDR3. Looked up from germline, CDR1 is MDHEN and CDR2 is SYDVKM. This chain's CDR3 is CASSDRGGTNQPQHF. CDR3 in DNA: TGTGCCAGCAGTGACCGAGGGGGAACCAATCAGCCCCAGCATTTT.

The chain is built from TRBV19 and TRBJ1-1; no reliable D call. Trimming removed 6 bases at V and 4 bases at J, with 18 bases between. The CDR3 runs 15 residues. CDR1 is LNHDA and CDR2 is SQIVND in the germline V gene (reference sequence). As DNA, the CDR3 is TGTGCCAGTAGGACCACCCGTGACTTTACCACTGAAGCTTTCTTT. It yields the protein CASRTTRDFTTEAFF. Variable domain in full (rest from reference TRBV19 and TRBJ1-1): DGGITQSPKYLFRKEGQNVTLSCEQNLNHDAMYWYRQDPGQGLRLIYYSQIVNDFQKGDIAEGYSVSREKKESFPLTVTSAQKNPTAFYLCASRTTRDFTTEAFFGQGTRLTVV.

The chain links TRBV11-2 to TRBJ2-7, with 10 bases identical to TRBD1. The ends lost 5 bases at V and 5 bases at J; junction bases unmatched: 12. Germline V lookup: CDR1 SGHAT, CDR2 FQNNGV. This CDR3 comprises 16 residues. CDR3 protein: CASSLTSGTGAHEQYF. The CDR3 DNA is TGTGCCAGCAGCCTTACTTCCGGGACAGGGGCCCACGAGCAGTACTTC. Variable domain in full (rest from reference TRBV11-2 and TRBJ2-7): EAGVAQSPRYKIIEKRQSVAFWCNPISGHATLYWYQQILGQGPKLLIQFQNNGVVDDSQLPKDRFSAERLKGVDSTLKIQPAKLEDSAVYLCASSLTSGTGAHEQYFGPGTRLTVT.

The chain combines TRBV4-3 with TRBJ1-4, with TRBD1 identical over 8 bases. Germline CDR1 LGHNA, CDR2 YSLEER. V lost 3 bases and J lost 7; bases outside the gene matches: 7. The CDR3 totals 15 residues. As DNA, the CDR3 is TGCGCCAGCAGCCAGCAACAGGGGGAGTTTGAAAAACTGTTTTTT. Protein sequence: CASSQQQGEFEKLFF.

The CDR3 spells CASSQDAGAGTFSYEQYF. CDR3 nucleotide sequence: TGCGCCAGCAGCCAAGATGCCGGGGCGGGAACGTTCTCCTACGAGCAGTACTTC. J is TRBJ2-7 and V is TRBV4-1, with D possibly TRBD2 on 6 matching bases. This CDR3 has 18 amino acids. V lost 0 bases, J lost 0 bases, and 18 bases lay in between. From germline, CDR1 is MGHRA and CDR2 YSYEKL.

This clone has just a few counts. The chain combines TRBV6-5 with TRBJ2-2; a possible D gene is TRBD2 (6 bases). V lost 10 bases to trimming and J lost 5 bases, with 20 bases between them. This CDR3 is 15 amino acids long. The V gene's germline CDR1 is MNHEY and CDR2 SVGAGI. DNA for the CDR3: TGTGCCAACAGCAGGTCCGGGGCGGGGACCGGGGAGCTGTTTTTT. Protein: CANSRSGAGTGELFF.

The rearrangement uses TRBV4-1 and TRBJ2-2; the D is unclear. V lost 0 bases and J 1 base, leaving 9 bases between the germline ends. Per germline, CDR1 MGHRA and CDR2 YSYEKL. This CDR3 spans 16 amino acids. The CDR3 region has the DNA TGCGCCAGCAGCCAAGATCGGAGAGGGAACACCGGGGAGCTGTTTTTT. As protein: CASSQDRRGNTGELFF.

This clone was recorded a few times. The rearrangement uses TRBV7-8 and TRBJ2-7; D remains ambiguous. The CDR3 extends over 12 amino acids. CDR1 is SGHVS and CDR2 is FQNEAQ in the germline V gene. The V end was cut by 6 bases, the J end by 3 bases, with 9 bases between. The CDR3 sequence: CASRGRNYEQYF. The CDR3 nucleotides read TGTGCCAGCAGGGGCAGAAACTACGAGCAGTACTTC.

The J gene is TRBJ1-3, the V gene TRBV5-1, with D possibly TRBD1 on 6 matching bases. Per germline, CDR1 SGHRS and CDR2 YFSETQ. The CDR3 totals 15 residues. V lost 0 bases and J lost 4, with 11 bases in between. The CDR3 sequence: CASSLGWTEGNTIYF. CDR3 bases: TGCGCCAGCAGCTTGGGTTGGACAGAGGGAAACACCATATATTTT.

The count of this clone is one. The chain recombines TRBV5-1 with TRBJ1-1, with D tentatively TRBD1 (6 bases). CDR3 length: 14 residues. Germline CDR1 SGHRS, CDR2 YFSETQ. The germline V and J ends were trimmed by 2 bases and 0 bases, with 8 bases remaining between them. For the CDR3, the DNA is TGCGCCAGCAGCTTACAGGGAGTGAACACTGAAGCTTTCTTT. This gives the protein CASSLQGVNTEAFF.

The V call is TRBV19, the J call TRBJ1-6; 8 bases are a match to TRBD1. CDR3 size: 17 residues. The germline gives CDR1 LNHDA, CDR2 SQIVND (reference sequence). Trimming at V came to 4 bases and at J to 0 bases, leaving 5 bases not matched to a gene. CDR3 in amino acids: CASSNRQGSSYNSPLHF. In DNA, the CDR3 is TGTGCCAGTAGTAATAGACAGGGGAGCTCCTATAATTCACCCCTCCACTTT.

The V gene is TRBV7-9, the J gene TRBJ2-1, with 7 positions matching TRBD2. Per germline, CDR1 SEHNR and CDR2 FQNEAQ (reference sequence). This CDR3 region has 17 residues. V gave up 4 bases and J gave up 13 bases; unmatched junction bases: 22. CDR3 region: CASSSSPRGSTSQPQFF. The CDR3 DNA follows: TGTGCCAGCAGCTCGAGTCCCCGGGGCTCGACTAGCCAGCCCCAGTTCTTC. Combining the CDR3 with reference TRBV7-9 and TRBJ2-1 gives the whole variable domain DTGVSQNPRHKITKRGQNVTFRCDPISEHNRLYWYRQTLGQGPEFLTYFQNEAQLEKSRLLSDRFSAERPKGSFSTLEIQRTEQGDSAMYLCASSSSPRGSTSQPQFFGPGTRLTVL.